The 6 T cell receptor beta chains listed next were all sequenced from one sample in a study of T cells in Graves' hyperthyroidism and ophthalmopathy. Amplified TCR beta CDR3 regions came from RNA transcripts. Primed by the HTBI set, a first-round RT-PCR was run on the TCR CDR3. TCRdb used MiXCR to reprocess the multiplex PCR reads, holding one entry per CDR3 protein. This table holds fewer than 400,000 distinct CDR3 sequences, over 15% found once. The sequenced sample consisted of blood. All receptors come from a man aged 25-45 years with Graves' hyperthyroidism.

The table lists this clonotype with many counts. The rearrangement joins TRBV20-1 to TRBJ2-7; perhaps D is TRBD1 or TRBD2 (5 bases each). Deletions cut 6 bases from V and 7 bases from J, with 16 bases between. Germline lookup yields CDR1 DFQATT and CDR2 SNEGSKA (reference sequence). The CDR3 length is 12 residues. CDR3 in amino acids: CSAREGTKEQYF. CDR3 coding DNA: TGCAGTGCCCGAGAGGGGACGAAAGAGCAGTACTTC.

This clonotype was picked up many times. CDR3 nucleotide sequence: TGCGCCAGCAGCTTTAACTCGGGGAGCTCTGGAAACACCATATATTTT. Amino acids: CASSFNSGSSGNTIYF. The chain links TRBV5-1 to TRBJ1-3; no reliable D call. The CDR3 runs 16 residues. CDR1 and CDR2 from the germline V gene are SGHRS and YFSETQ. The germline V and J ends were trimmed by 2 bases and 0 bases, with 12 bases remaining between them.

The genes are TRBV10-2 and TRBJ1-1; possibly TRBD1 for D (6 bases). The germline gives CDR1 WSHSY, CDR2 SAAADI. This CDR3 spans 14 amino acids. Trimming took 6 bases from V and 0 from J, leaving 11 bases between them. CDR3: CASRRTELNTEAFF. The CDR3 DNA follows: TGCGCCAGCAGAAGGACAGAATTGAACACTGAAGCTTTCTTT.

This clonotype was counted ten times or more. The rearrangement uses TRBV28 and TRBJ1-1; D is perhaps TRBD1 (6 bases). Germline assignment: CDR1 MDHEN and CDR2 SYDVKM. V was shortened by 2 bases and J by 8 bases, with 15 bases between the two germline ends. CDR3 size: 14 residues. DNA of the CDR3: TGTGCCAGCAGTTTACGGGGGCTTCCCAACGAAGCTTTCTTT. Translated, it gives CASSLRGLPNEAFF.

V usage is TRBV9 and J usage is TRBJ2-7, with TRBD2 identical over 9 bases. Germline CDR1 SGDLS, CDR2 YYNGEE. CDR3 size: 15 residues. V gave up 0 bases and J gave up 2 bases; unmatched junction bases: 3. The CDR3: CASSVGAGGAYEQYF. As DNA, the CDR3 is TGTGCCAGCAGCGTAGGGGCGGGAGGGGCCTACGAGCAGTACTTC.

This clonotype was recorded at least ten times. The chain has TRBV29-1 and TRBJ2-1; 9 bases match TRBD2. The germline V gene encodes CDR1 SQVTM and CDR2 ANQGSEA. This CDR3 has 14 amino acids. The trim removed 1 base at V and 5 bases at J, leaving 3 bases unmatched. Written as DNA, the CDR3 is TGCAGCGTTGAAGGCGGGAGGGCCGACAATGAGCAGTTCTTC. It specifies CSVEGGRADNEQFF.